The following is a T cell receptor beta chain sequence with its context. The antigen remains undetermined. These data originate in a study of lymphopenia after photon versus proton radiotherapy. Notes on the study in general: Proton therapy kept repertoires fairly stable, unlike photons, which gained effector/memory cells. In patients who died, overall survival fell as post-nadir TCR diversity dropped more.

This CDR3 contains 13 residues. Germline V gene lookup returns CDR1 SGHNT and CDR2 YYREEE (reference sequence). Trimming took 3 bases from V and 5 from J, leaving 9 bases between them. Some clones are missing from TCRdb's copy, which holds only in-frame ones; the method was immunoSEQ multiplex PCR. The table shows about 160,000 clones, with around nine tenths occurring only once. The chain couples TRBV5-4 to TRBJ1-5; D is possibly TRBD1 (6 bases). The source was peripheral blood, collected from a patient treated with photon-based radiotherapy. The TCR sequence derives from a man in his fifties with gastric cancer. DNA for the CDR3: TGTGCCAGCAGCTCGGACAGTGATCAGCCCCAGCATTTT. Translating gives CASSSDSDQPQHF.